This T cell receptor beta chain comes out of a study of shared clonotypes between healthy human individuals. Study-level information: Donor composition was two women and a few men, aged 18 to 49.

Execution of the assay was at deep level. Authors' analysis steps: With immunoSEQ giving junction-only sequences and no quality scores, filtering differed. Profiled with immunoSEQ multiplex PCR; TCRdb holds only in-frame clones, not every one. That table supplies the V and J calls and clone size; D and trimming were determined from the DNA. Here the sample spans about 460,000 clones, roughly three quarters being singletons. V lost 3 bases to trimming and J lost 3 bases; unmatched junction nucleotides: 5. The CDR3 loop spans 15 amino acids. Germline V lookup: CDR1 MDHEN, CDR2 SYDVKM. This TCR came from a woman in her 40s in good health. Some clones in this sample may be carry-over from other donors' samples. Sequencing was done on a sample of PBMCs. V usage is TRBV28 and J usage is TRBJ2-1; 7 bases are shared with TRBD2. CDR3 region: CASSFLPGGYNEQFF. The DNA of the CDR3 is TGTGCCAGCAGTTTCCTGCCGGGGGGCTACAATGAGCAGTTCTTC. Variable domain in full (rest from reference TRBV28 and TRBJ2-1): DVKVTQSSRYLVKRTGEKVFLECVQDMDHENMFWYRQDPGLGLRLIYFSYDVKMKEKGDIPEGYSVSREKKERFSLILESASTNQTSMYLCASSFLPGGYNEQFFGPGTRLTVL.